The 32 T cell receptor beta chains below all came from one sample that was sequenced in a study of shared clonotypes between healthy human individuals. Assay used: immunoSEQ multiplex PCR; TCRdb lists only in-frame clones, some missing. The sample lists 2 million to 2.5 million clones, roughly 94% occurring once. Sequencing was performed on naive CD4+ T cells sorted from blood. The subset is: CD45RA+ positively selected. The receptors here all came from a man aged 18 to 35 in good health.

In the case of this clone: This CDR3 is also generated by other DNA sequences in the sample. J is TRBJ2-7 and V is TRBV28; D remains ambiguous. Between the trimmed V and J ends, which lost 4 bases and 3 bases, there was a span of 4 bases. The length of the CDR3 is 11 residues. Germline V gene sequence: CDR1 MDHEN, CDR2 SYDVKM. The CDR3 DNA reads TGTGCCAGCAGTTCTCGCTACGAGCAGTACTTC. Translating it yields CASSSRYEQYF.

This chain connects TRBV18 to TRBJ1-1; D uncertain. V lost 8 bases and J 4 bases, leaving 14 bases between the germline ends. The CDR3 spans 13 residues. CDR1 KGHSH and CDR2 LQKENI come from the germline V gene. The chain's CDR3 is CASKQSGGTEAFF. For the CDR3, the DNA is TGTGCCAGCAAACAGAGCGGTGGCACTGAAGCTTTCTTT.

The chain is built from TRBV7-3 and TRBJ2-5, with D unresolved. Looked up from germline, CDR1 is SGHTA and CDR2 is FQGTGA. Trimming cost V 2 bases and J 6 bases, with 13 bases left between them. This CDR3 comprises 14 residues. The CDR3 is CASSLVTGPQTQYF. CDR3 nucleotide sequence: TGTGCCAGCAGCTTAGTGACTGGCCCCCAGACCCAGTACTTC.

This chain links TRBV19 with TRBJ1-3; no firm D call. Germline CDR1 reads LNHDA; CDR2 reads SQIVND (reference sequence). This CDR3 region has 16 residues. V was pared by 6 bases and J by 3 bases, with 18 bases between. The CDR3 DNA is TGTGCCAGTAGCCCCCTCCGCGGGAGCGGTGGAAACACCATATATTTT. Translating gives CASSPLRGSGGNTIYF.

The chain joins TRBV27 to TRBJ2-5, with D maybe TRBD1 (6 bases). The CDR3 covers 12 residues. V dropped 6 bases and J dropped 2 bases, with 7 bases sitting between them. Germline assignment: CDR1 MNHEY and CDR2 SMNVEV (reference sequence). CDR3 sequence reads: CASRQGQETQYF. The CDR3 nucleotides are TGTGCCAGCAGACAGGGACAAGAGACCCAGTACTTC.

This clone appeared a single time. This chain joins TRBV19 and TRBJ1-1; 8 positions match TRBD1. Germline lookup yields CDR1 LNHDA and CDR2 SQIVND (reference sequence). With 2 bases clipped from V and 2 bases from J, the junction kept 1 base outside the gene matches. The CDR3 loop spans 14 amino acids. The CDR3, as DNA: TGTGCCAGTAGTATAACAGGGGGAAACACTGAAGCTTTCTTT. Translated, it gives CASSITGGNTEAFF.

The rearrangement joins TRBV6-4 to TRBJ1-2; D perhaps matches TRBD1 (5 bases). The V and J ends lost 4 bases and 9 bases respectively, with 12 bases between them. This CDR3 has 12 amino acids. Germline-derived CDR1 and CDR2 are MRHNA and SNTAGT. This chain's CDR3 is CASSADSVSYTF. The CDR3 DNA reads TGTGCCAGCAGTGCCGACAGTGTCAGCTACACCTTC.

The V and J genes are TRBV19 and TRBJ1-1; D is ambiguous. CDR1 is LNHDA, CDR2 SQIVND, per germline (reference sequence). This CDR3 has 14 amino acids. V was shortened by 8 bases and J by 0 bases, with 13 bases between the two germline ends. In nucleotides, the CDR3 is TGTGCCAGTTCGATGGACCGCTTGAACACTGAAGCTTTCTTT. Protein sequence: CASSMDRLNTEAFF.

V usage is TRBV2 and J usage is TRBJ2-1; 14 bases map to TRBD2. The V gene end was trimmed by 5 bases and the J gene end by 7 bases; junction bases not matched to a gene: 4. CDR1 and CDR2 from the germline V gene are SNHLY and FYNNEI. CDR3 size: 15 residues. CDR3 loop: CASSMGLAGENEQFF. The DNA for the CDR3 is TGTGCCAGCAGTATGGGACTAGCGGGAGAGAATGAGCAGTTCTTC.

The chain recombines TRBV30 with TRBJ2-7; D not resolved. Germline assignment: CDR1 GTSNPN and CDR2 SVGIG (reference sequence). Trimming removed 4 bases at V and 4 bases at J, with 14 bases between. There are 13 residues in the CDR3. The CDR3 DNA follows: TGTGCCTGGACCTTGGGCCCCCTATACGAGCAGTACTTC. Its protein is CAWTLGPLYEQYF.

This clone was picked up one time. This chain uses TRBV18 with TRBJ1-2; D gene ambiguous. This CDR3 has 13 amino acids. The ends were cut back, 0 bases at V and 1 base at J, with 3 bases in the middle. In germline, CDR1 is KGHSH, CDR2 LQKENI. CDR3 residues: CASSPPSNYGYTF. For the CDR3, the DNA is TGTGCCAGCTCACCACCGAGTAACTATGGCTACACCTTC.

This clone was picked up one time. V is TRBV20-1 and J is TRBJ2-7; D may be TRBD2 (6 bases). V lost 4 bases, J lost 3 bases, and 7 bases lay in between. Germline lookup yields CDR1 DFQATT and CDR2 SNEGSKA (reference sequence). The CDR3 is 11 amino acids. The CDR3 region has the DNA TGCAGTGCTACGCGGGACTACGAGCAGTACTTC. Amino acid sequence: CSATRDYEQYF.

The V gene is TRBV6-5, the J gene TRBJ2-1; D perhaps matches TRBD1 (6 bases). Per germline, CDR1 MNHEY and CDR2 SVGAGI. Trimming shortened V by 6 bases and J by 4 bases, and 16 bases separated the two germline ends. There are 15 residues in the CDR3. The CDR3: CASSADRWTYNEQFF. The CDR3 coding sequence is TGTGCCAGCAGCGCCGACAGGTGGACTTACAATGAGCAGTTCTTC.

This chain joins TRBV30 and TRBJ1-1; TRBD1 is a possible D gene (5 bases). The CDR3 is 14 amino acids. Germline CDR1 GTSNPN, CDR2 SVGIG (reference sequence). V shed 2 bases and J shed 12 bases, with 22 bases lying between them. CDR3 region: CAWSPLGGSWPSFF. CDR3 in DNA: TGTGCCTGGAGTCCACTCGGGGGAAGTTGGCCATCTTTCTTT.

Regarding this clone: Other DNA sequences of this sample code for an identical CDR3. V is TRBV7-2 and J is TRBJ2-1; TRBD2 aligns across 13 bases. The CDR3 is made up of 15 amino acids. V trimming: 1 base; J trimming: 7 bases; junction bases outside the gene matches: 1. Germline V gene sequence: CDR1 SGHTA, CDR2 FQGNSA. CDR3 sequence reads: CASSLELAGGNEQFF. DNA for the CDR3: TGTGCCAGCAGCTTAGAACTAGCGGGGGGGAATGAGCAGTTCTTC.

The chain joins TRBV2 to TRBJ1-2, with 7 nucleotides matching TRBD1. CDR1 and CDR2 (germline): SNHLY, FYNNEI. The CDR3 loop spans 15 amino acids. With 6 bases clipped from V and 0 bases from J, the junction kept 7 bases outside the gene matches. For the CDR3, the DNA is TGTGCCAGCAGCCGGGACAGACCTTCTAACTATGGCTACACCTTC. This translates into CASSRDRPSNYGYTF.

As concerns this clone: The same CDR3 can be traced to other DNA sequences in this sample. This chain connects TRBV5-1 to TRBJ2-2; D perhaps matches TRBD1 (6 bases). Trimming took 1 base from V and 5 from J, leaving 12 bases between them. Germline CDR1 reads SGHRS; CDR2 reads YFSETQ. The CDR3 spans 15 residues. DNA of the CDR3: TGCGCCAGCAGCTTGAAGACAGGAAATACCGGGGAGCTGTTTTTT. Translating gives CASSLKTGNTGELFF.

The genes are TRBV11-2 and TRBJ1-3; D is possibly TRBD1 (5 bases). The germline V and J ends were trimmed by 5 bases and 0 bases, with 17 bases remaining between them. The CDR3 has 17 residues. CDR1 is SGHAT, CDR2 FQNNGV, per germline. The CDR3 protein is CASSIGVLMNSGNTIYF. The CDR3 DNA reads TGTGCCAGCAGCATAGGGGTACTAATGAACTCTGGAAACACCATATATTTT.

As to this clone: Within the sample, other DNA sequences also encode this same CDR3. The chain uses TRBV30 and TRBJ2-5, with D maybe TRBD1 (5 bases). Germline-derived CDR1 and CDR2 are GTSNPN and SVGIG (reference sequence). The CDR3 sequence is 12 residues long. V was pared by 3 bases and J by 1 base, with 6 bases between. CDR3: CAWSTGQETQYF. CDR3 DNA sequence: TGTGCCTGGAGCACAGGCCAAGAGACCCAGTACTTC.

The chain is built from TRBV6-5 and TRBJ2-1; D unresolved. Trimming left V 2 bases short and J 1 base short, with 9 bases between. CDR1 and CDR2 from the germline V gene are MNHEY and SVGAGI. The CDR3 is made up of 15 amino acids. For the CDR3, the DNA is TGTGCCAGCAGTTACCGGTTCTCATCCTACAATGAGCAGTTCTTC. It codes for CASSYRFSSYNEQFF.

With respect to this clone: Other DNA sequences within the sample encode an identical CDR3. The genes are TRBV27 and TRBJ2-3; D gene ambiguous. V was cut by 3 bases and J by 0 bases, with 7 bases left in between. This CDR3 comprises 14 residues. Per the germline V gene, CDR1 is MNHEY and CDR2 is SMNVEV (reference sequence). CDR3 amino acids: CASSFGRSTDTQYF. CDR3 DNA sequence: TGTGCCAGCAGTTTCGGCCGGAGCACAGATACGCAGTATTTT.

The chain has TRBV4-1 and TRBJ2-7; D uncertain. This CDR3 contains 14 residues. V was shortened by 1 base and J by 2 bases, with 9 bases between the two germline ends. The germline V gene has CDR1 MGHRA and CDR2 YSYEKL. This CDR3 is CASSQAPDAYEQYF. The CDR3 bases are TGCGCCAGCAGCCAAGCTCCGGACGCCTACGAGCAGTACTTC.

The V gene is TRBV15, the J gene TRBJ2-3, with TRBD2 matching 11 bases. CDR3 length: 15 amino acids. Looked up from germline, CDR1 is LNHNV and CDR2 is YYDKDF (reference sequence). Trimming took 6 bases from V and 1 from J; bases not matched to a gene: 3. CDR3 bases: TGTGCCACCAGGACGGGACTAGCGGGCACAGATACGCAGTATTTT. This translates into CATRTGLAGTDTQYF.

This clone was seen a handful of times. DNA for the CDR3: TGTGCCAGTAGTATAGGACAGCAACTCAATCAGCCCCAGCATTTT. Its translation is CASSIGQQLNQPQHF. The rearrangement uses TRBV19 and TRBJ1-5; D may be TRBD1 (5 bases). Germline V gene data show CDR1 as LNHDA and CDR2 as SQIVND (reference sequence). The CDR3 is made up of 15 amino acids. V was clipped by 1 base and J by 3 bases, with 10 bases between them. The whole variable domain, remainder taken from reference TRBV19 and TRBJ1-5, is DGGITQSPKYLFRKEGQNVTLSCEQNLNHDAMYWYRQDPGQGLRLIYYSQIVNDFQKGDIAEGYSVSREKKESFPLTVTSAQKNPTAFYLCASSIGQQLNQPQHFGDGTRLSIL.

In nucleotides, the CDR3 is TGTGCCAGCTCACCACCGACCAGCCTTCGTCAGCCCCAGCATTTT. It codes for CASSPPTSLRQPQHF. The chain joins TRBV18 to TRBJ1-5, with unresolved D. V lost 0 bases and J 6 bases, leaving 12 bases between the germline ends. The germline V gene encodes CDR1 KGHSH and CDR2 LQKENI. This CDR3 comprises 15 residues.

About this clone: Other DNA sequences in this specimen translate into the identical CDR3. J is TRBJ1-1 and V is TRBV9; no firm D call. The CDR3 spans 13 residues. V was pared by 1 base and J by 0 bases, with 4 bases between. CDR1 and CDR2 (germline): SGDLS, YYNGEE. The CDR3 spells CASSVRVNTEAFF. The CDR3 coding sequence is TGTGCCAGCAGCGTAAGAGTGAACACTGAAGCTTTCTTT.

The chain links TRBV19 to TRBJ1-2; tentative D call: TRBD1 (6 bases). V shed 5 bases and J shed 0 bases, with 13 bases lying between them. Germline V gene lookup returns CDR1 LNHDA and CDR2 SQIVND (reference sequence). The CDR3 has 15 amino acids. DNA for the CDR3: TGTGCCAGTAGTTTTTTGGACAGCCCTAACTATGGCTACACCTTC. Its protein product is CASSFLDSPNYGYTF.

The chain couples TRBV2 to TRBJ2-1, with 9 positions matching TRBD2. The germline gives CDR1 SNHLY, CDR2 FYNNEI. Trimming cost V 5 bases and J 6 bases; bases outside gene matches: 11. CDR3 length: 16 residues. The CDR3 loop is CASSINPGLAPNEQFF. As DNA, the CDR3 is TGTGCCAGCAGTATAAACCCGGGACTAGCTCCCAATGAGCAGTTCTTC.

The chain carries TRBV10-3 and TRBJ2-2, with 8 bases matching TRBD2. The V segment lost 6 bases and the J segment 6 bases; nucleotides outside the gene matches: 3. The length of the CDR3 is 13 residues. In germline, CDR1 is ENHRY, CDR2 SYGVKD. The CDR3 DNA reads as TGTGCCATCAGCGGGACTAGGGCCGGGGAGCTGTTTTTT. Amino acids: CAISGTRAGELFF.

CDR3 sequence reads: CASSSDREGTWDTQYF. The CDR3 region has the DNA TGTGCCAGCAGCTCCGACAGAGAGGGAACATGGGATACGCAGTATTTT. The V and J genes are TRBV7-9 and TRBJ2-3, with D perhaps matching TRBD1 or TRBD2 (5 bases each). This CDR3 has 16 residues. Trimming removed 4 bases from V and 6 bases from J, with 20 bases in between. The germline CDR1 and CDR2 sequences are SEHNR and FQNEAQ (reference sequence).

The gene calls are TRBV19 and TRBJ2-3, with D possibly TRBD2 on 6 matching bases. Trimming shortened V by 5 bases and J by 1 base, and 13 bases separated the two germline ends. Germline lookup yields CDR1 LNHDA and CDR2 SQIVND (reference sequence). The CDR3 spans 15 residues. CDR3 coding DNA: TGTGCCAGTAGTTCATACAGGAGGGGCACAGATACGCAGTATTTT. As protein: CASSSYRRGTDTQYF.

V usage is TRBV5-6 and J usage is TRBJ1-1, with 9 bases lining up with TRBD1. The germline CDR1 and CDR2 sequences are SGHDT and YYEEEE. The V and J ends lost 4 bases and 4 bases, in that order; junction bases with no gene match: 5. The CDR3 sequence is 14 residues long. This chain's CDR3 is CASSQRDRVTEAFF. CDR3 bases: TGTGCCAGCAGCCAACGGGACAGGGTCACTGAAGCTTTCTTT.